This T cell receptor beta chain derives from a study of cytomegalovirus exposure and HLA in healthy donors. Regarding the study as a whole: Cytomegalovirus-associated TCR beta chains were listed, numbering under 200. Most TCR sequences proved rare, with some public TCRs found in many donors.

Per germline, CDR1 SGHDN and CDR2 FVKESK. The CDR3 covers 14 residues. Between the trimmed V and J ends, which lost 2 bases and 4 bases, there was a span of 12 bases. This clone was counted a few times. Its cognate antigen is unknown. Use of 60 Vbeta and 13 Jbeta primers characterized the PCR. Original handling: Among the unique TCR beta chains that a later analysis counted, about 85 million in all, approximately 12 million were shared. TCRdb's copy holds only in-frame clones and misses some; the assay was immunoSEQ multiplex PCR. From that table come the V and J calls and clone size; the DNA was used to work out D and trimming. Of some 180,000 clones listed, roughly an eighth are singletons. These donors counted as nominally healthy when sampled, but unrecorded immune exposures were likely.

The sequencing input was PBMCs. This TCR was recovered from a man aged 50-59 years in good health and CMV-seropositive. V and J are TRBV14 and TRBJ2-7; TRBD2 is a possible D gene (5 bases). The CDR3 sequence is CASSQRPGFYEQYV. The CDR3 DNA follows: TGTGCCAGCAGCCAACGGCCGGGGTTTTACGAGCAGTACGTC.